Detailed here is one T cell receptor (beta chain). The table lists this clone with a count of one. Which antigen it targets is not known. Qualities for individual bases were not recorded, and no much larger clone is one base off. TCRbeta CDR3 regions were amplified from genomic DNA using the immunoSEQ Assay, a bias-controlled multiplex PCR. Processing in the source paper ran as follows. Within the assay, amplification of reference gene primers was used to estimate how many nucleated cells each sample contained. To quantify the absolute abundance of each unique TCRbeta CDR3 rearrangement, sequence reads were collapsed and filtered. Productive Simpson clonality was computed per sample as the square root of Simpson's diversity index over productive rearrangements. TCRdb holds this immuneACCESS table with in-frame rearrangements only. Some clones are missing; in checked studies, unresolved V genes explain under half, and the rest has no known cause. From that table come the V and J calls and clone size; the DNA was used to work out D and trimming. Present in this sample are 84,000 or so clones, around 80% of which were seen just once. The ten largest make up 1.2% of the sample.

This specimen comes from a study of blood T cell repertoires in COVID-19 (dated by TCRdb to the early 2020s). Describing the broader study: The collaborator samples originated in the United States, Italy and Spain and spanned the acute and convalescent phases of COVID-19. The prospective study material was composed of cDNA or gDNA derived from T cells, B-cell-depleted T cells, or PBMCs. Subjects who had been exposed to COVID-19, were actively infected with it, or had recovered from it provided the deeply sampled blood TCRbeta repertoires that made up the dataset. A freely available public database, intended as a resource for researchers studying the immune response to SARS-CoV-2, is where the repertoires were released. The samples were drawn from two sources: the first 160 participants of the ongoing ImmuneRACE study, and 1,000 to 1,500 subjects contributed by 6 global collaborators. A de-identified subject ID, COVID-19 status, age in years and sex were almost always included in the sample metadata. Where available, HLA class I and class II types were obtained from metadata supplied by the sample provider rather than from assay-based typing.

The CDR3 covers 14 residues, taking in both the cysteine and the phenylalanine. The only DNA kept is the CDR3, 42 bases in frame from the first base. V loses 5 bases of germline sequence and J loses 6 bases, and the interval between the two ends is 12 bases. The germline V gene supplies CDR1 KGHDR and CDR2 SFDVKD. Collaborating institutions collected whole blood in K2EDTA tubes following their own protocols. Collaborator samples were shipped for TCRbeta analysis as frozen whole blood, isolated PBMCs, or DNA extracted from either sample type. Study-wide findings and limitations: The quantity of clinical and demographic metadata differed by source and by participant and was supplied without curation.

The V gene is TRBV24-1 and the J gene is TRBJ1-4; the D gene is perhaps TRBD1, from 6 matching bases. Sequenced: peripheral blood. The clonotype was recovered from a woman of 80 years or more with acute or convalescent COVID-19. The encoded CDR3 is CATSGNRVDEKLFF. The nucleotide sequence reads as follows: TGTGCCACCAGTGGGAACAGGGTCGATGAAAAACTGTTTTTT.